The rows below give T cell receptor beta chains drawn from one sample of a study of control samples from healthy donors and cancer patients. Only in-frame clones appear in the TCRdb table, and some are missing; sequencing was by immunoSEQ multiplex PCR. Seen here are around 28,000 clones, approximately 87% observed once, and the top ten hold about 1.6%. The specimen was PBMCs. These receptors were collected from a woman aged 40 to 49 with lung cancer. Both conserved end residues are part of each CDR3. Size values are once, few and many counts, or a class for expanded clones, and some rows have none.

V	size	J	CDR3
TRBV3-1/TRBV3-2	.	TRBJ2-3	CASSQGGTTDTQYF
TRBV9	.	TRBJ2-3	CASTGGAGSPDTQYF
TRBV3-1/TRBV3-2	.	TRBJ1-4	CASSPGSWGEKLFF
TRBV30	.	TRBJ2-1	CAWSRQDEQFF
TRBV15	.	TRBJ2-2	CATSRGTSGGVFAGELFF
TRBV11-2	once	TRBJ2-1	CASSLRLAGLDNEQFF
TRBV6-2/TRBV6-3	.	TRBJ1-1	CASSPRPGRDTEAFF
TRBV5-4	.	TRBJ1-1	CASSLDRPSTEAFF
TRBV5-5	few	TRBJ1-4	CASSWTGSTNEKLFF
TRBV15	once	TRBJ2-7	CATSLLSGPYEQYF
TRBV9	.	TRBJ2-7	CASSVGLGGPYEQYF
TRBV3-1/TRBV3-2	.	TRBJ1-1	CASSQELGGTEAFF
TRBV7-9	.	TRBJ2-3	CASSLATGGTDTQYF
TRBV6-5	.	TRBJ1-3	CASSPGRGGNTIYF
TRBV4-2	.	TRBJ2-1	CASSQSTRPLGSFNEQFF
TRBV6-2/TRBV6-3	.	TRBJ1-5	CASSYRQGAGQPQHF
TRBV6-4	.	TRBJ2-6	CASSDSDSSGANVLTF
TRBV18	.	TRBJ2-3	CASSRGAGSDTQYF
TRBV14	.	TRBJ1-1	CASSPTGAYTEAFF
TRBV28	.	TRBJ1-1	CASSPLGGGYTEAFF
TRBV15	few	TRBJ1-4	CATSRDISGTGGHEKLFF
TRBV4-2	medium-sized	TRBJ2-1	CASSQDAGGPYNEQFF
TRBV5-4	.	TRBJ1-1	CASTPGQGAEAFF
TRBV6-4	.	TRBJ2-6	CASSDGTGANVLTF
TRBV5-1	.	TRBJ2-3	CASSLAGGKSDTQYF
TRBV4-1	once	TRBJ1-2	CASSQDLGSGYTF
TRBV5-1	.	TRBJ2-3	CASSIDSFRTDTQYF
TRBV7-2	.	TRBJ1-2	CASSERGGRDYGYTF
TRBV5-1	.	TRBJ2-3	CASSTGVSADTQYF
TRBV6-5	.	TRBJ1-6	CASSSPIRGSPLHF
TRBV6-5	once	TRBJ1-1	CASSWGRMNTEAFF
TRBV10-2	.	TRBJ2-5	CASSDVAGGLETQYF
TRBV6-5	.	TRBJ2-1	CASLAVHSYNEQFF
TRBV12-3/TRBV12-4	.	TRBJ1-1	CASSYRDRVGAFF
TRBV7-2	.	TRBJ1-2	CASSLELGHIKVYGYTF
TRBV11-1	.	TRBJ2-5	CASRQDRGGRETQYF
TRBV2	few	TRBJ1-1	CASKPALNTEAFF
TRBV21-1	.	TRBJ1-3	CASIITNTIYF
TRBV11-2	.	TRBJ2-5	CASSRGLAGDQETQYF
TRBV6-5	.	TRBJ1-2	CASSYSRGGTYGYTF
TRBV7-9	.	TRBJ1-2	CASSSTKDPPRGGYTF
TRBV6-6	.	TRBJ1-2	CASSYPNNYGYTF
TRBV11-3	once	TRBJ2-6	CASSLDRGGSGANVLTF
TRBV7-2	.	TRBJ1-5	CASSLAGGYSNQPQHF
TRBV5-4	.	TRBJ1-1	CASSLGSMNTEAFF
TRBV11-3	.	TRBJ1-1	CASSFVTGGARTEAFF
TRBV7-8	.	TRBJ2-2	CASSQGELGELFF
TRBV12-3/TRBV12-4	.	TRBJ1-2	CASSPWTVYGYTF
TRBV5-1	.	TRBJ1-1	CASSPPKGQGGTEAFF
TRBV6-4	.	TRBJ2-2	CASSDKNTGELFF
TRBV5-6	.	TRBJ1-3	CASINLLRDRASGNTIYF
TRBV12-3/TRBV12-4	.	TRBJ1-3	CASNSGNTIYF
TRBV19	.	TRBJ2-5	CASGPTGAGETQYF
TRBV25-1	.	TRBJ2-4	CASRPTGQVNIQYF
TRBV5-6	.	TRBJ1-2	CASSDTRTGRYGYTF
TRBV5-1	.	TRBJ1-1	CASSSEQGATEAFF
TRBV5-1	.	TRBJ2-3	CASRWTSRTDTQYF
TRBV19	.	TRBJ2-7	CASSAPQGPTSYEQYF
TRBV28	.	TRBJ1-2	CASTRDRARLYGYTF